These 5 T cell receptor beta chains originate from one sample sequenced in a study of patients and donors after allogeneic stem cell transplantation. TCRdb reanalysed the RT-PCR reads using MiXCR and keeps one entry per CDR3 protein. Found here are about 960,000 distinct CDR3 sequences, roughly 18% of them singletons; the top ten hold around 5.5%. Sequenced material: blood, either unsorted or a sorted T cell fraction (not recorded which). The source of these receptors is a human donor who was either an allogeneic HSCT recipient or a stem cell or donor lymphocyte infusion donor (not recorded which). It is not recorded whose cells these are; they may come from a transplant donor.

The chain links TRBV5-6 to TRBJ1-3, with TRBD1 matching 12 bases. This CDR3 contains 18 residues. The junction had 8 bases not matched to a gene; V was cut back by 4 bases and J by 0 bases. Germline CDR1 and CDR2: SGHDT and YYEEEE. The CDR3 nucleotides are TGTGCCAGCAGCGGGGGACAGGGGGCCGTTTTCTCTGGAAACACCATATATTTT. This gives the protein CASSGGQGAVFSGNTIYF.

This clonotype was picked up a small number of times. CDR3 region: CASSQVPSTYEQYF. CDR3 in DNA: TGCGCCAGCAGCCAAGTTCCATCTACCTACGAGCAGTACTTC. This chain joins TRBV4-1 and TRBJ2-7; no clear D. V lost 1 base, J lost 2 bases, and 9 bases lay in between. CDR1 MGHRA and CDR2 YSYEKL come from the germline V gene. The CDR3 contains 14 residues.

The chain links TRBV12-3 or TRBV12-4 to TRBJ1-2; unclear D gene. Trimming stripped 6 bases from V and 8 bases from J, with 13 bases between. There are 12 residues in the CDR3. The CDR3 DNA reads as TGTGCCAGCAGCGGGGATCCGCAGGGCTACACCTTC. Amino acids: CASSGDPQGYTF.

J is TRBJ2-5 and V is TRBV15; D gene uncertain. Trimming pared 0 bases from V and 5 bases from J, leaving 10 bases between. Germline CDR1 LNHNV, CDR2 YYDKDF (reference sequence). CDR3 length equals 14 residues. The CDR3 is CATSRDRVEETQYF. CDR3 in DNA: TGTGCCACCAGCAGAGATCGGGTAGAGGAGACCCAGTACTTC.

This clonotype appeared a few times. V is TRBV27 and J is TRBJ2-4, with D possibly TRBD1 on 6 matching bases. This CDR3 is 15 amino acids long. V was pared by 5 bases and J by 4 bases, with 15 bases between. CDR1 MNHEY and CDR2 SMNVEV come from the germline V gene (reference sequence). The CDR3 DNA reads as TGTGCCAGCAGTCCCAAGGACAGTACTAAAAACATTCAGTACTTC. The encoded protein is CASSPKDSTKNIQYF.